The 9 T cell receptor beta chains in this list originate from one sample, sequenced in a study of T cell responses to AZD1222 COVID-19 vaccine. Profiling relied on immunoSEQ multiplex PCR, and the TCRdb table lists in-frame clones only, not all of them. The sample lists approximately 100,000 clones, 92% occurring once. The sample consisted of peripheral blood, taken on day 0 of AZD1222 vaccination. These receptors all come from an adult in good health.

This CDR3 reads CASSSRLAGYYEQYF. DNA for the CDR3: TGTGCCAGCAGTTCACGACTAGCGGGATATTACGAGCAGTACTTC. The chain links TRBV5-6 to TRBJ2-7, with 11 bases aligning to TRBD2. Germline CDR1 SGHDT, CDR2 YYEEEE. J gave up 4 bases and V 5 bases, and 8 bases lay outside the gene matches. The CDR3 totals 15 residues.

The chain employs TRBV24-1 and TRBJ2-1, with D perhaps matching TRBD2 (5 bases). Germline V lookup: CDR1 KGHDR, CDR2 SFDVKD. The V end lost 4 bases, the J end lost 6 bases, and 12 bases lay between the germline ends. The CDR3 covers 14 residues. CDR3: CATSDTGRGNEQFF. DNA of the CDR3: TGTGCCACCAGTGACACGGGCCGGGGCAATGAGCAGTTCTTC.

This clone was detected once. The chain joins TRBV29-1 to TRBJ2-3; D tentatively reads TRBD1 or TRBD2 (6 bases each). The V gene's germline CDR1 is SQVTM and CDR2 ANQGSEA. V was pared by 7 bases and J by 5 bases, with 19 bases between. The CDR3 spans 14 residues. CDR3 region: CSARGSGSGDTQYF. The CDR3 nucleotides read TGCAGCGCTAGGGGGTCCGGGAGTGGAGATACGCAGTATTTT.

The CDR3 DNA follows: TGTGCCAGCAGCTGGGGGGGGCCGGGGCCTAGCACAGATACGCAGTATTTT. This sequence encodes CASSWGGPGPSTDTQYF. This rearrangement joins TRBV5-4 to TRBJ2-3; D is perhaps TRBD2 (7 bases). V lost 3 bases and J 0 bases, leaving 17 bases between the germline ends. Per the germline V gene, CDR1 is SGHNT and CDR2 is YYREEE (reference sequence). The CDR3 consists of 17 residues. The complete variable domain, with remaining parts taken from reference TRBV5-4 and TRBJ2-3, reads ETGVTQSPTHLIKTRGQQVTLRCSSQSGHNTVSWYQQALGQGPQFIFQYYREEENGRGNFPPRFSGLQFPNYSSELNVNALELDDSALYLCASSWGGPGPSTDTQYFGPGTRLTVL.

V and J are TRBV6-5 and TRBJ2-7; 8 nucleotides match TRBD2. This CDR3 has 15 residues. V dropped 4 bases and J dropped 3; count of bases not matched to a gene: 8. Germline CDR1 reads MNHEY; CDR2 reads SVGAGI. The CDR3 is CASSLVPGLVYEQYF. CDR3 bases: TGTGCCAGCAGTTTAGTCCCGGGACTAGTCTACGAGCAGTACTTC.

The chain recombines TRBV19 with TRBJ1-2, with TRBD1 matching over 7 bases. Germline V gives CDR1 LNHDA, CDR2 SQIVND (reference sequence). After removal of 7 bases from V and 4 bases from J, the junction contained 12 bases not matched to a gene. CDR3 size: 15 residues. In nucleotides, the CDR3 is TGTGCCAGTACCTCCCACAGGGGAAATCTCTATGGCTACACCTTC. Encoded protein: CASTSHRGNLYGYTF.

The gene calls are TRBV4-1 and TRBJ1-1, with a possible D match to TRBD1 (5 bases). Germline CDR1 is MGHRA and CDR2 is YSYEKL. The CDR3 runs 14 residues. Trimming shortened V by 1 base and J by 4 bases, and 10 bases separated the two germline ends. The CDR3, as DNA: TGCGCCAGCAGCCAAGTTCAGGACATCACTGAAGCTTTCTTT. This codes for CASSQVQDITEAFF.

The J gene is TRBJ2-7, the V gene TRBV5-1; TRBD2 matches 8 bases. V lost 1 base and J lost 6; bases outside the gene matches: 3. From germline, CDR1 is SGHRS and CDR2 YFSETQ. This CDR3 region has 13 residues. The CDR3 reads CASSLIAGGEQYF. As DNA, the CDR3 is TGCGCCAGCAGCTTGATCGCGGGAGGCGAGCAGTACTTC.

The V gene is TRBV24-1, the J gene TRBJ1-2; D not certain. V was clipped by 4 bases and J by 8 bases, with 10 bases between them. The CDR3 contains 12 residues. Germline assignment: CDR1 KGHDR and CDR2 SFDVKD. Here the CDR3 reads CATSDARAGYTF. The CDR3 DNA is TGTGCCACCAGTGACGCTAGGGCCGGCTACACCTTC.